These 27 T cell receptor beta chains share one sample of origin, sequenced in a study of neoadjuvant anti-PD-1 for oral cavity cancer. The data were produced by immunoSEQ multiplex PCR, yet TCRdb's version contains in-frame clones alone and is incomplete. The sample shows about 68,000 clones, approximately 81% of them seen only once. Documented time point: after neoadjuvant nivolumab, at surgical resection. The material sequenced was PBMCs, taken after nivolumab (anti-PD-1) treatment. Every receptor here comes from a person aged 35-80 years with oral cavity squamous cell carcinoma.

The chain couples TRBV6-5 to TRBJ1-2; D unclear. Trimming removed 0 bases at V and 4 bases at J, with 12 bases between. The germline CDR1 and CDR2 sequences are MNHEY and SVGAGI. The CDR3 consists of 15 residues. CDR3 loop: CASSYSSRGSYGYTF. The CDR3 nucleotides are TGTGCCAGCAGTTACTCATCCCGAGGTAGCTATGGCTACACCTTC.

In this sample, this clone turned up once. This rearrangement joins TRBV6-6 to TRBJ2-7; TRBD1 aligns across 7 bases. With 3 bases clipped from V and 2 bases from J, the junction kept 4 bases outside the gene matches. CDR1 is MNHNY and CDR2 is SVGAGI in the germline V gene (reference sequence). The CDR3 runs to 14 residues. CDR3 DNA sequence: TGTGCCAGCAGTTATATACAGGGGCCCTACGAGCAGTACTTC. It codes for CASSYIQGPYEQYF.

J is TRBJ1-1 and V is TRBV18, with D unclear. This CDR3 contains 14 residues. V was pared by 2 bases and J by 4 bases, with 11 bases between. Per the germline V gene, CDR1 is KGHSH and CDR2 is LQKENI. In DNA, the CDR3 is TGTGCCAGCTCACCAGACCTCGCGGGCACTGAAGCTTTCTTT. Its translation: CASSPDLAGTEAFF.

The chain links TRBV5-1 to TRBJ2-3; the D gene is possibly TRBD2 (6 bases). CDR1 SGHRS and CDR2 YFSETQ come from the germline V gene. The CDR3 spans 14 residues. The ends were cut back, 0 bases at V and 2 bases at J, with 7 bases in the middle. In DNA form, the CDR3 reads TGCGCCAGCAGCTTGGAGCGGGTCACAGATACGCAGTATTTT. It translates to CASSLERVTDTQYF.

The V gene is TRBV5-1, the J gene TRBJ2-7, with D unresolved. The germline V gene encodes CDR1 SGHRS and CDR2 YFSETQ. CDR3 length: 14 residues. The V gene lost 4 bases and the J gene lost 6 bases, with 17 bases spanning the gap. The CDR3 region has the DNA TGCGCCAGCAGCCCCCCCGCTGACCCCCTCGAGCAGTACTTC. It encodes CASSPPADPLEQYF.

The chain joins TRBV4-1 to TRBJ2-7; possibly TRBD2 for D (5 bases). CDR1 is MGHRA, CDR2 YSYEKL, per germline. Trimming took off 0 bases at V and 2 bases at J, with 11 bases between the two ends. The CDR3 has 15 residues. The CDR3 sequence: CASSQDRTTTYEQYF. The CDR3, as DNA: TGCGCCAGCAGCCAAGATCGTACGACTACCTACGAGCAGTACTTC.

The CDR3 coding sequence is TGTGCCAGCAGGCCTGGGGCCTCTGGGGCCAACGTCCTGACTTTC. It is translated as CASRPGASGANVLTF. The rearrangement links TRBV6-1 to TRBJ2-6; weak D call: TRBD1 (5 bases). Per the germline V gene, CDR1 is MNHNS and CDR2 is SASEGT. Trimming removed 6 bases at V and 0 bases at J, with 9 bases between. There are 15 residues in the CDR3.

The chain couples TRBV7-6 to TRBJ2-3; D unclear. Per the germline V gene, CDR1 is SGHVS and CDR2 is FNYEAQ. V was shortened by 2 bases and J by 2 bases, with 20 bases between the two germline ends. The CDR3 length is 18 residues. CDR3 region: CASSLQSAGPFFTDTQYF. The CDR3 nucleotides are TGTGCCAGCAGCTTACAGTCCGCCGGGCCCTTCTTCACAGATACGCAGTATTTT.

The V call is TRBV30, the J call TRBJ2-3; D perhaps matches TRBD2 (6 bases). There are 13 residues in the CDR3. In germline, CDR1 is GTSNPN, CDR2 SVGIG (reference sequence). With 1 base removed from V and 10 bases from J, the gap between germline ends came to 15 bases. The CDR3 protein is CAWSAISGVAQYF. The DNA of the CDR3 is TGTGCCTGGAGTGCCATCTCGGGAGTTGCGCAGTATTTT.

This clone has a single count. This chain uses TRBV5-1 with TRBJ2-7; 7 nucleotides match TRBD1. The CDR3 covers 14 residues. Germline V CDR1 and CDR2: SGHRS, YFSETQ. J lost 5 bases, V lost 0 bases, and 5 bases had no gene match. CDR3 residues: CASSLGQGVDEQYF. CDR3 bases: TGCGCCAGCAGCTTGGGGCAGGGGGTCGACGAGCAGTACTTC.

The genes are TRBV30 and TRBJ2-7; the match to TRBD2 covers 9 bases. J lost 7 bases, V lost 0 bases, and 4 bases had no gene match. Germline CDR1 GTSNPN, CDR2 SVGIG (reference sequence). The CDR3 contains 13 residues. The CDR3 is CAWSVSLAGEQYF. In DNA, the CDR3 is TGTGCCTGGAGTGTAAGCCTAGCGGGAGAGCAGTACTTC.

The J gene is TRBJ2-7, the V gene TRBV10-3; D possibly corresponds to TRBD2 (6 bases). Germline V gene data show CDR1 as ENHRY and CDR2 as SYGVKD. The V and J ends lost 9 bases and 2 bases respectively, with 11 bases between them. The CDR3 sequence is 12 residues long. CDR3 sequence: CAMGTGAYEQYF. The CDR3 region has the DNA TGTGCCATGGGGACTGGGGCCTACGAGCAGTACTTC.

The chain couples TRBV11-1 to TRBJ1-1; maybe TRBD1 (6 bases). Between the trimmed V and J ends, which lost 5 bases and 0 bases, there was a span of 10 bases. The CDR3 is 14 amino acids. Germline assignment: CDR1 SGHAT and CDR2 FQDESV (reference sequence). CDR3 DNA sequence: TGTGCCAGCAGCCCGGGACAACTGAACACTGAAGCTTTCTTT. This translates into CASSPGQLNTEAFF.

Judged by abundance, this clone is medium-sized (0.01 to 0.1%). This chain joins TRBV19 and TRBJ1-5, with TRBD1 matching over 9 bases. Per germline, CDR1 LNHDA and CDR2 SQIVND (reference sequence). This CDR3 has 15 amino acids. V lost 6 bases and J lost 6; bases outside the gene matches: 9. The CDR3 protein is CASRPGTGRGQPQHF. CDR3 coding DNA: TGTGCCAGTAGACCGGGGACAGGGAGGGGTCAGCCCCAGCATTTT.

In nucleotides, the CDR3 is TGTGCCAGCAGTGAAGCATGGAGTGGGGAGACCCAGTACTTC. It codes for CASSEAWSGETQYF. This rearrangement joins TRBV6-1 to TRBJ2-5; D is undetermined. Trimming left V 0 bases short and J 5 bases short, with 10 bases between. This CDR3 is built from 14 residues. Germline values: CDR1 MNHNS, CDR2 SASEGT.

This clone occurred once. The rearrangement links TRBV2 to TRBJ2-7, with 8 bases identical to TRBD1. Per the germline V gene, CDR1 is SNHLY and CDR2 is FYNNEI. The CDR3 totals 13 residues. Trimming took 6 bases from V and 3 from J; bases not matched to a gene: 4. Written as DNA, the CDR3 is TGTGCCAGCAGCGGACAGGGTTTCTACGAGCAGTACTTC. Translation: CASSGQGFYEQYF.

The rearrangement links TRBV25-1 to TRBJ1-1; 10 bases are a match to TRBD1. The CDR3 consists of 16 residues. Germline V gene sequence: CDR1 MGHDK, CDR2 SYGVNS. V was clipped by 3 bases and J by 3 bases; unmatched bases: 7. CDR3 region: CASSDRRTGGDTEAFF. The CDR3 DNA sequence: TGTGCCAGCAGTGATCGAAGGACAGGGGGAGACACTGAAGCTTTCTTT. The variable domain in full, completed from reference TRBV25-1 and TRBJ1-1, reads EADIYQTPRYLVIGTGKKITLECSQTMGHDKMYWYQQDPGMELHLIHYSYGVNSTEKGDLSSESTVSRIRTEHFPLTLESARPSHTSQYLCASSDRRTGGDTEAFFGQGTRLTVV.

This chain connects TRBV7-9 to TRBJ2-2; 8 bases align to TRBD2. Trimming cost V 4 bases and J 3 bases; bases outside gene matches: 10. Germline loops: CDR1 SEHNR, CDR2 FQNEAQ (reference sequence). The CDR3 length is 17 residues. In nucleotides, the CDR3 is TGTGCCAGCAGCTCTAAATGGACTAGCCTGGACACCGGGGAGCTGTTTTTT. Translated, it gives CASSSKWTSLDTGELFF.

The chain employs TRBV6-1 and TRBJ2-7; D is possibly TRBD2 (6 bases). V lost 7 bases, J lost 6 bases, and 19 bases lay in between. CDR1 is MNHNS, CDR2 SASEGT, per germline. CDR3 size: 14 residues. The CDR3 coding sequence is TGTGCCAGCACCCCGGAACGAGGAGGGTTCGAGCAGTACTTC. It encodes CASTPERGGFEQYF.

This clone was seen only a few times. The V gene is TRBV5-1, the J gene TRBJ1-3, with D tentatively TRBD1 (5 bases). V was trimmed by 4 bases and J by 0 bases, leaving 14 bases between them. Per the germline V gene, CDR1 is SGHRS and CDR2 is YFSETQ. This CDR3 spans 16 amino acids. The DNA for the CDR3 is TGCGCCAGCAGCCAGGGACTCACCTCCTCTGGAAACACCATATATTTT. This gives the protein CASSQGLTSSGNTIYF.

Here the CDR3 reads CASSTFSGTQETQYF. The CDR3 coding sequence is TGTGCCAGCAGCACCTTTTCCGGGACCCAAGAGACCCAGTACTTC. This chain connects TRBV14 to TRBJ2-5; either TRBD1 or TRBD2 may fit D (5 bases each). The CDR3 extends over 15 amino acids. Germline lookup yields CDR1 SGHDN and CDR2 FVKESK. Trimming stripped 5 bases from V and 1 base from J, with 14 bases between.

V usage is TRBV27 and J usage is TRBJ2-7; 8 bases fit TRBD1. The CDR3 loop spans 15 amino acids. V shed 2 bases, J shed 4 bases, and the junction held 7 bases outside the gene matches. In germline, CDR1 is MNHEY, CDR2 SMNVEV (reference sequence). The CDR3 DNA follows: TGTGCCAGCAGTTTAAACAGGGGGAGAGTTTACGAGCAGTACTTC. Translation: CASSLNRGRVYEQYF.

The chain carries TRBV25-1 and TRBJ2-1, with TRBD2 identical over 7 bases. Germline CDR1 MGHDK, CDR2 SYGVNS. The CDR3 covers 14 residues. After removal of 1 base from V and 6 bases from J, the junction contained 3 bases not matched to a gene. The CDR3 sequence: CASSESWGGNEQFF. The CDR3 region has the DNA TGTGCCAGCAGTGAATCGTGGGGGGGCAATGAGCAGTTCTTC.

CDR3 loop: CSVEVSVGASTEAFF. The CDR3, as DNA: TGCAGCGTTGAAGTATCGGTCGGGGCCTCCACTGAAGCTTTCTTT. The V call is TRBV29-1, the J call TRBJ1-1; maybe TRBD1 (5 bases). CDR1 SQVTM and CDR2 ANQGSEA come from the germline V gene. Trimming shortened V by 1 base and J by 4 bases, and 16 bases separated the two germline ends. This CDR3 is 15 amino acids long.

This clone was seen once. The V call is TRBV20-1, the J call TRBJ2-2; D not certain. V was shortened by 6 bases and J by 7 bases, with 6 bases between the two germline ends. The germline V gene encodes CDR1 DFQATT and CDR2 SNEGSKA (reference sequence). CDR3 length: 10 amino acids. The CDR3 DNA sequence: TGCAGTGCGGCAGACGGGGAGCTGTTTTTT. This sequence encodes CSAADGELFF.

The CDR3 loop reads CASSSGSSYNEQFF. The CDR3 DNA reads TGTGCCAGCAGTTCAGGCAGCTCCTACAATGAGCAGTTCTTC. The chain employs TRBV27 and TRBJ2-1; D is ambiguous. Germline CDR1 and CDR2: MNHEY and SMNVEV (reference sequence). Trimming stripped 4 bases from V and 0 bases from J, with 7 bases between. This CDR3 has 14 residues.

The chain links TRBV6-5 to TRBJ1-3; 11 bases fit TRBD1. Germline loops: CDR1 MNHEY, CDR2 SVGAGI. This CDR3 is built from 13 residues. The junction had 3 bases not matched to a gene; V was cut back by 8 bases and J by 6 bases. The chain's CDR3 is CASRGQGENTIYF. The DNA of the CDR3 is TGTGCCAGCCGGGGACAGGGGGAAAACACCATATATTTT.